Sequencing of this TCR beta chain was carried out in a study of blood T cell repertoires in COVID-19. The assay was immunoSEQ multiplex PCR, and TCRdb's table has in-frame clones only and misses some. This table has some 240,000 clones, 75% to 85% appearing once. Sequencing input: peripheral blood. This TCR came from a woman aged 55-75 years with active or convalescent COVID-19.

In DNA, the CDR3 is TGTGCCAGCAGTCTGACGTCCGGGACAGCTAATGAAAAACTGTTTTTT. Encoded protein: CASSLTSGTANEKLFF. The chain is built from TRBV27 and TRBJ1-4; TRBD1 aligns across 7 bases. The CDR3 has 16 amino acids. V shed 5 bases, J shed 3 bases, and the junction held 9 bases outside the gene matches. Germline CDR1 and CDR2: MNHEY and SMNVEV (reference sequence).